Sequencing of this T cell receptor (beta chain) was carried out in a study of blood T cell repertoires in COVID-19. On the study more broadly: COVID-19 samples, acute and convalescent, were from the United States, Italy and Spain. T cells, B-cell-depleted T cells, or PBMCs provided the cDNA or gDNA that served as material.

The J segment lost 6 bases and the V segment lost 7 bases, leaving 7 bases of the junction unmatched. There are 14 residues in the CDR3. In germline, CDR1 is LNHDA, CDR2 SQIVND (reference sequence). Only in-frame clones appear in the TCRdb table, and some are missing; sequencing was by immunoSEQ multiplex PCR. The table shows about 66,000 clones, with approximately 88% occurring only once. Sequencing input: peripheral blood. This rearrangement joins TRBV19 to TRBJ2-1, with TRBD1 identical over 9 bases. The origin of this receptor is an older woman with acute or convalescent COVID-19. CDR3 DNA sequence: TGTGCCAGTACTTCTTGGGGACAGGGCAATGAGCAGTTCTTC. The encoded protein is CASTSWGQGNEQFF. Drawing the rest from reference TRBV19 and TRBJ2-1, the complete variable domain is DGGITQSPKYLFRKEGQNVTLSCEQNLNHDAMYWYRQDPGQGLRLIYYSQIVNDFQKGDIAEGYSVSREKKESFPLTVTSAQKNPTAFYLCASTSWGQGNEQFFGPGTRLTVL.